What follows are 18 T cell receptor beta chains derived from one specimen sequenced in a study of PD-1 blockade in classical Hodgkin lymphoma. Time point here: newly diagnosed, previously untreated cHL patient sample. TCRdb keeps only in-frame clones here, not all; method: immunoSEQ multiplex PCR. The repertoire includes about 30,000 clones, approximately 89% of them detected once, and 3.8% sits in the top ten. Source material: peripheral blood mononuclear cells (PBMCs). Source of these receptors: a human donor with classical Hodgkin lymphoma.

The rearrangement links TRBV7-2 to TRBJ2-3; TRBD1 or TRBD2 may be the D gene (5 bases each). From germline, CDR1 is SGHTA and CDR2 FQGNSA. The CDR3 sequence is 15 residues long. With 1 base removed from V and 0 bases from J, the gap between germline ends came to 8 bases. The CDR3 loop reads CASSLVGTSTDTQYF. The CDR3 coding sequence is TGTGCCAGCAGCTTAGTAGGGACCAGCACAGATACGCAGTATTTT.

V and J are TRBV13 and TRBJ1-1; D perhaps matches TRBD1 (5 bases). The germline gives CDR1 PRHDT, CDR2 FYEKMQ (reference sequence). V was cut by 7 bases and J by 5 bases, with 20 bases left in between. The CDR3 totals 15 residues. CDR3 bases: TGTGCCAGCACGGGGGAGAGCTGGGCGGGGACTGAAGCTTTCTTT. Encoded protein: CASTGESWAGTEAFF. The full variable domain, completed using reference TRBV13 and TRBJ1-1, is AAGVIQSPRHLIKEKRETATLKCYPIPRHDTVYWYQQGPGQDPQFLISFYEKMQSDKGSIPDRFSAQQFSDYHSELNMSSLELGDSALYFCASTGESWAGTEAFFGQGTRLTVV.

The J gene is TRBJ1-5, the V gene TRBV18; TRBD1 aligns across 8 bases. V shed 9 bases, J shed 5 bases, and the junction held 6 bases outside the gene matches. The CDR3 extends over 13 amino acids. Looked up from germline, CDR1 is KGHSH and CDR2 is LQKENI. The CDR3 nucleotides are TGTGCCAGTGCAGGGGGCCTGGATCAGCCCCAGCATTTT. Translating it yields CASAGGLDQPQHF. Based on the CDR3 plus reference TRBV18 and TRBJ1-5, the full variable domain is NAGVMQNPRHLVRRRGQEARLRCSPMKGHSHVYWYRQLPEEGLKFMVYLQKENIIDESGMPKERFSAEFPKEGPSILRIQQVVRGDSAAYFCASAGGLDQPQHFGDGTRLSIL.

The gene calls are TRBV5-1 and TRBJ1-1; D remains ambiguous. V was pared by 4 bases and J by 5 bases, with 15 bases between. Germline V gene lookup returns CDR1 SGHRS and CDR2 YFSETQ. The CDR3 runs to 14 residues. Here the CDR3 DNA reads TGCGCCAGCAGCACCGGCGGGGAAGGGACTGAAGCTTTCTTT. As protein: CASSTGGEGTEAFF.

The J gene is TRBJ2-7, the V gene TRBV19; a weak D match, TRBD2 (5 bases). Germline V gene sequence: CDR1 LNHDA, CDR2 SQIVND (reference sequence). The CDR3 spans 14 residues. Trimming stripped 3 bases from V and 0 bases from J, with 9 bases between. The CDR3, as DNA: TGTGCCAGTAGTATGCGGGCTAGCTCCTACGAGCAGTACTTC. Translation gives CASSMRASSYEQYF.

The chain links TRBV19 to TRBJ2-7; the match to TRBD1 covers 8 bases. Trimming removed 9 bases from V and 2 bases from J; junction bases left unmatched: 3. CDR1 and CDR2 (germline): LNHDA, SQIVND (reference sequence). The CDR3 contains 12 residues. This CDR3 is CASQDRAYEQYF. The CDR3 region has the DNA TGTGCCAGCCAGGACAGGGCCTACGAGCAGTACTTC.

V usage is TRBV7-3 and J usage is TRBJ2-3, with 8 bases lining up with TRBD1. J gave up 5 bases and V 5 bases, and 6 bases lay outside the gene matches. Germline V gene sequence: CDR1 SGHTA, CDR2 FQGTGA. The CDR3 consists of 14 residues. As DNA, the CDR3 is TGTGCCAGCAGCCCGGACAGGGCTGGAGATACGCAGTATTTT. Encoded protein: CASSPDRAGDTQYF.

The sample holds one count of this clone. The genes are TRBV4-3 and TRBJ2-2; D unresolved. Deletions cut 1 base from V and 3 bases from J, with 12 bases between. The length of the CDR3 is 16 residues. Germline V gene sequence: CDR1 LGHNA, CDR2 YSLEER. CDR3: CASSQVVPLDTGELFF. The CDR3 nucleotides are TGCGCCAGCAGCCAAGTCGTCCCATTGGACACCGGGGAGCTGTTTTTT.

The gene calls are TRBV6-5 and TRBJ2-1; 12 bases match TRBD2. Looked up from germline, CDR1 is MNHEY and CDR2 is SVGAGI. This CDR3 has 13 residues. The V and J ends lost 6 bases and 13 bases, in that order; junction bases with no gene match: 7. CDR3 sequence reads: CASSLRLAGDQFF. The DNA of the CDR3 is TGTGCCAGCAGCCTCCGACTAGCGGGAGATCAGTTCTTC.

This clone was counted once. V usage is TRBV25-1 and J usage is TRBJ2-5, with D maybe TRBD2 (6 bases). This CDR3 is 13 amino acids long. The ends were cut back, 5 bases at V and 6 bases at J, with 13 bases in the middle. From germline, CDR1 is MGHDK and CDR2 SYGVNS. In nucleotides, the CDR3 is TGTGCCAGCAGTCTAACGGGAGTAAAGACCCAGTACTTC. It yields the protein CASSLTGVKTQYF.

The V and J genes are TRBV6-5 and TRBJ2-2; D gene unclear. Deletions cut 6 bases from V and 6 bases from J, with 5 bases between. The CDR3 spans 11 residues. Germline CDR1 reads MNHEY; CDR2 reads SVGAGI. The CDR3 loop is CASREAGELFF. CDR3 DNA: TGTGCCAGCAGGGAAGCCGGGGAGCTGTTTTTT.

J is TRBJ2-6 and V is TRBV7-2; TRBD1 is a possible D gene (5 bases). CDR3 length: 16 residues. The germline gives CDR1 SGHTA, CDR2 FQGNSA. V lost 3 bases and J 2 bases, leaving 11 bases between the germline ends. The DNA for the CDR3 is TGTGCCAGCAGCTTTTTGGTAGGGGCTGGGGCCAACGTCCTGACTTTC. Translated, it gives CASSFLVGAGANVLTF.

V is TRBV10-3 and J is TRBJ2-1; 7 bases match TRBD2. In germline, CDR1 is ENHRY, CDR2 SYGVKD. V shed 4 bases and J 4 bases; nucleotides not matched to a gene: 4. CDR3 length: 14 amino acids. This CDR3 reads CAISGGLDYNEQFF. In DNA form, the CDR3 reads TGTGCCATCAGTGGTGGACTAGATTACAATGAGCAGTTCTTC.

CDR3 nucleotide sequence: TGCGCCAGCAGCCCATCATCCCCCGGGGAGCTGTTTTTT. This sequence encodes CASSPSSPGELFF. V is TRBV5-1 and J is TRBJ2-2; no reliable D call. The CDR3 length is 13 residues. From germline, CDR1 is SGHRS and CDR2 YFSETQ. V was pared by 4 bases and J by 6 bases, with 10 bases between.

This chain links TRBV2 with TRBJ2-5; D might be TRBD2 (6 bases). Trimming shortened V by 3 bases and J by 4 bases, and 15 bases separated the two germline ends. Germline CDR1 and CDR2: SNHLY and FYNNEI. The CDR3 covers 15 residues. The CDR3 is CASSDRGSFGETQYF. DNA for the CDR3: TGTGCCAGCAGTGACCGGGGGTCGTTTGGAGAGACCCAGTACTTC.

The chain combines TRBV5-4 with TRBJ2-3; possibly TRBD1 for D (5 bases). The CDR3 has 14 amino acids. CDR1 and CDR2 from the germline V gene are SGHNT and YYREEE (reference sequence). The germline V and J ends were trimmed by 6 bases and 0 bases, with 11 bases remaining between them. CDR3 bases: TGTGCCAGCACCCAAGGGGTTAGCACAGATACGCAGTATTTT. Protein product: CASTQGVSTDTQYF.

The chain links TRBV11-2 to TRBJ2-5, with TRBD2 identical over 8 bases. Germline trimming cut 7 bases from V and 1 base from J; bases unmatched to any gene: 8. This CDR3 contains 15 residues. Germline V gene lookup returns CDR1 SGHAT and CDR2 FQNNGV. The CDR3 is CASTRRGGPQETQYF. The CDR3 DNA reads TGTGCCAGCACTAGACGGGGGGGTCCCCAAGAGACCCAGTACTTC.

The chain recombines TRBV5-5 with TRBJ1-5, with D hard to call. Germline V CDR1 and CDR2: SGHKS, YYEKEE (reference sequence). The germline V and J ends were trimmed by 2 bases and 8 bases, with 14 bases remaining between them. There are 14 residues in the CDR3. CDR3 residues: CASSLGAMREPQHF. In DNA form, the CDR3 reads TGTGCCAGCAGCTTAGGCGCCATGAGAGAGCCCCAGCATTTT.